A single sample is the source of the 21 T cell receptor beta chains below, sequenced in a study of regulatory T cells in long-lasting Graves disease. iRepertoire HTBI primers and Arm-PCR of CDR3 regions built TCR beta libraries. TCRdb called the multiplex PCR reads again in MiXCR, with one record for every CDR3 protein. The sample lists hundreds of thousands of distinct CDR3 sequences, 15% to 20% occurring once. Time point reported: newly diagnosed GD, antithyroid drugs for less than 3 months. From PBMCs, RNA was extracted and then used to make the TCR library. These data are also associated with another study on T cells in Graves' hyperthyroidism and ophthalmopathy.

Sample: peripheral blood mononuclear cells (PBMCs), taken at new diagnosis, from a patient treated with antithyroid drugs. The source is a man aged 35 to 55 with Graves disease.

This clonotype showed up just a few times. A read error may explain this, as a much larger clone is one base away. The rearrangement uses TRBV2 and TRBJ1-1; D is unresolved. The CDR3 loop spans 13 amino acids. Germline values: CDR1 SNHLY, CDR2 FYNNEI. Trimming shortened V by 4 bases and J by 2 bases, and 8 bases separated the two germline ends. In nucleotides, the CDR3 is TGTGCCAGCAGTGTCGAGGGTAACACTGAAGCTTTCTTT. It encodes CASSVEGNTEAFF.

This clonotype was observed at least ten times. This chain connects TRBV18 to TRBJ1-5; no firm D call. This CDR3 contains 13 residues. Germline assignment: CDR1 KGHSH and CDR2 LQKENI. Trimming removed 2 bases at V and 5 bases at J, with 7 bases between. The CDR3 DNA is TGTGCCAGCTCACCAGATATGGATCAGCCCCAGCATTTT. This translates into CASSPDMDQPQHF.

There are many counts of this clonotype. V and J are TRBV6-1 and TRBJ1-2, with D unclear. From germline, CDR1 is MNHNS and CDR2 SASEGT. Trimming stripped 6 bases from V and 4 bases from J, with 12 bases between. This CDR3 comprises 13 residues. This CDR3 is CASRPYGSYGYTF. CDR3 bases: TGTGCCAGCAGACCCTACGGGAGCTATGGCTACACCTTC.

This clonotype has more than one count but fewer than ten. V usage is TRBV5-1 and J usage is TRBJ1-6; D not certain. Germline V CDR1 and CDR2: SGHRS, YFSETQ. There are 15 residues in the CDR3. V was pared by 0 bases and J by 4 bases, with 8 bases between. The CDR3 protein is CASSLEGGYNSPLHF. CDR3 in DNA: TGCGCCAGCAGCTTGGAAGGAGGTTATAATTCACCCCTCCACTTT. Full variable domain (outside the CDR3, taken from reference TRBV5-1 and TRBJ1-6): KAGVTQTPRYLIKTRGQQVTLSCSPISGHRSVSWYQQTPGQGLQFLFEYFSETQRNKGNFPGRFSGRQFSNSRSEMNVSTLELGDSALYLCASSLEGGYNSPLHFGNGTRLTVT.

This clonotype turned up a few times. The V call is TRBV5-5, the J call TRBJ2-2; D unclear. The V and J ends lost 1 base and 4 bases respectively, with 11 bases between them. The germline V gene encodes CDR1 SGHKS and CDR2 YYEKEE (reference sequence). The CDR3 totals 15 residues. CDR3 sequence (DNA): TGTGCCAGCAGCTTGTTTCTCTTTTCCACCGGGGAGCTGTTTTTT. Translation: CASSLFLFSTGELFF.

This clonotype was seen repeatedly, ten times or more. An end of the junction differs from the germline gene, which may be a read error. The chain employs TRBV5-1 and TRBJ1-1; D is possibly TRBD1 (6 bases). Per the germline V gene, CDR1 is SGHRS and CDR2 is YFSETQ. CDR3 length: 13 amino acids. The CDR3 sequence is CASSFGGLTEAFF. The CDR3 DNA reads TGTGCCAGCAGCTTCGGGGGGCTTACTGAAGCTTTCTTT. The full variable domain, its missing parts supplied by reference TRBV5-1 and TRBJ1-1, is KAGVTQTPRYLIKTRGQQVTLSCSPISGHRSVSWYQQTPGQGLQFLFEYFSETQRNKGNFPGRFSGRQFSNSRSEMNVSTLELGDSALYLCASSFGGLTEAFFGQGTRLTVV.

The sample holds many counts of this clonotype. The V call is TRBV19, the J call TRBJ2-2; 8 nucleotides match TRBD2. This CDR3 has 15 residues. Germline V gene lookup returns CDR1 LNHDA and CDR2 SQIVND (reference sequence). Germline trimming cut 2 bases from V and 2 bases from J; bases unmatched to any gene: 1. CDR3 sequence: CASSILAGNTGELFF. In nucleotides, the CDR3 is TGTGCCAGTAGTATACTAGCGGGTAACACCGGGGAGCTGTTTTTT.

This clonotype was detected ten times or more. The chain employs TRBV20-1 and TRBJ2-3; 10 nucleotides line up with TRBD2. V trimming: 6 bases; J trimming: 7 bases; junction bases outside the gene matches: 13. This CDR3 has 15 residues. Germline V gives CDR1 DFQATT, CDR2 SNEGSKA (reference sequence). CDR3: CSANPAAGGAHTQYF. CDR3 bases: TGCAGTGCCAACCCGGCAGCGGGGGGGGCTCATACGCAGTATTTT.

This clonotype was seen repeatedly, ten times or more. The chain links TRBV12-3 or TRBV12-4 to TRBJ2-1, with D perhaps matching TRBD1 or TRBD2 (5 bases each). Deletions cut 5 bases from V and 11 bases from J, with 16 bases between. The length of the CDR3 is 13 residues. In nucleotides, the CDR3 is TGTGCCAGCAGTGTCGCAGGGACCCGTAAGCAGTTCTTC. Its protein is CASSVAGTRKQFF.

This clonotype was seen many times. This sequence joins TRBV3-1 and TRBJ1-2; possible D gene TRBD1, 5 bases. CDR1 is LGHDT, CDR2 YNNKEL, per germline (reference sequence). Trimming shortened V by 1 base and J by 6 bases, and 15 bases separated the two germline ends. The CDR3 has 15 amino acids. The CDR3 nucleotides are TGTGCCAGCAGCCAAGGACACGGCGGGGGGAATGGCTACACCTTC. Protein product: CASSQGHGGGNGYTF.

The DNA of the CDR3 is TGTGCCAGCAGCTTATGGGGCCAGGCCTACGAGCAGTACTTC. Translating gives CASSLWGQAYEQYF. V is TRBV7-2 and J is TRBJ2-7; possible D gene TRBD1, 5 bases. CDR3 length equals 14 residues. Germline V CDR1 and CDR2: SGHTA, FQGNSA. The germline V and J ends were trimmed by 2 bases and 2 bases, with 10 bases remaining between them.

Only a few counts were recorded for this clonotype. The V call is TRBV7-9, the J call TRBJ2-3; 10 nucleotides match TRBD2. The trim removed 9 bases at V and 2 bases at J, leaving 11 bases unmatched. The germline V gene encodes CDR1 SEHNR and CDR2 FQNEAQ (reference sequence). The CDR3 totals 16 residues. This CDR3 reads CASSTLAGDITDTQYF. CDR3 coding DNA: TGTGCCAGTAGCACTCTAGCGGGGGATATCACAGATACGCAGTATTTT.

The chain carries TRBV24-1 and TRBJ1-2, with no clear D. Germline loops: CDR1 KGHDR, CDR2 SFDVKD. This CDR3 is built from 15 residues. The V gene lost 4 bases and the J gene lost 7 bases, with 18 bases spanning the gap. CDR3 sequence reads: CATSDPSKGTPGYTF. The CDR3 nucleotides are TGTGCCACCAGTGACCCCTCGAAGGGTACTCCTGGCTACACCTTC.

The rearrangement uses TRBV28 and TRBJ2-5; 14 bases are a match to TRBD2. The V gene's germline CDR1 is MDHEN and CDR2 SYDVKM. V shed 6 bases and J 2 bases; nucleotides not matched to a gene: 11. CDR3 length: 18 residues. The CDR3 DNA is TGTGCCAGCAGCTCTACCGGGACTAGCGGGGGAATACAAGAGACCCAGTACTTC. It encodes CASSSTGTSGGIQETQYF.

This clonotype was observed many times. The V gene is TRBV20-1, the J gene TRBJ2-7; D might be TRBD1 (5 bases). Germline V lookup: CDR1 DFQATT, CDR2 SNEGSKA (reference sequence). This CDR3 has 13 residues. CDR3 in DNA: TGCAGCTCCTCCGCCGGACACTCCTACGAGCAGTACTTC. Encoded protein: CSSSAGHSYEQYF.

There are many counts of this clonotype. The chain recombines TRBV6-2 or TRBV6-3 with TRBJ2-7; the match to TRBD2 covers 8 bases. This CDR3 spans 14 amino acids. V lost 4 bases and J lost 5; bases outside the gene matches: 7. Germline CDR1 MNHEY, CDR2 SVGEGT. DNA for the CDR3: TGTGCCAGCAGTTCAGGACTAGCCGTCCACGAGCAGTACTTC. Its translation is CASSSGLAVHEQYF.

This clonotype was found many times. J is TRBJ2-5 and V is TRBV6-5; the D gene is possibly TRBD1 (5 bases). The CDR3 is made up of 15 amino acids. The V gene's germline CDR1 is MNHEY and CDR2 SVGAGI. The germline V and J ends were trimmed by 0 bases and 0 bases, with 8 bases remaining between them. As DNA, the CDR3 is TGTGCCAGCAGTTACTCAGGCAGGGACCAAGAGACCCAGTACTTC. Amino acids: CASSYSGRDQETQYF.

On this clonotype: A much more abundant neighbour one base away suggests this may be a read error. The rearrangement joins TRBV20-1 to TRBJ2-5, with 7 bases lining up with TRBD1. After removal of 6 bases from V and 7 bases from J, the junction contained 11 bases not matched to a gene. The length of the CDR3 is 13 residues. CDR1 is DFQATT, CDR2 SNEGSKA, per germline (reference sequence). The CDR3 DNA is TGCAGTGCCCATCAGGGGGACCGGGGGACCCAGTACTTC. This gives the protein CSAHQGDRGTQYF.

About this clonotype: Relative to the germline gene, one junction end is altered; a read error may explain this. V gene TRBV9 combines with J gene TRBJ2-4, with D possibly TRBD1 on 5 matching bases. The CDR3 runs 15 residues. Germline V gives CDR1 SGDLS, CDR2 YYNGEE. The CDR3 region has the DNA TGTGCCGGCAGCGTAGGAGCAGGGTATATGGACATTCAGTACTTC. Translation gives CAGSVGAGYMDIQYF.

There are many counts of this clonotype. The J gene is TRBJ2-5, the V gene TRBV12-3 or TRBV12-4, with D unclear. Trimming took 3 bases from V and 1 from J, leaving 12 bases between them. This CDR3 comprises 15 residues. The CDR3 nucleotides read TGTGCCAGCAGTTTGGTCTGGCGGCCCCAAGAGACCCAGTACTTC. Amino acid sequence: CASSLVWRPQETQYF.

The sample holds many counts of this clonotype. This chain links TRBV24-1 with TRBJ2-5; D is possibly TRBD1 (5 bases). V was shortened by 7 bases and J by 0 bases, with 8 bases between the two germline ends. Germline V gene sequence: CDR1 KGHDR, CDR2 SFDVKD. The CDR3 extends over 13 amino acids. The CDR3 loop reads CATSTGHQETQYF. CDR3 DNA: TGTGCCACCAGCACAGGTCACCAAGAGACCCAGTACTTC.